The 27 T cell receptor beta chains listed next were all sequenced from one sample in a study of cytomegalovirus exposure and HLA in healthy donors (TCRdb year 2017). The method behind the library was the immunoSEQ multiplex PCR assay. For the multiplex PCR, a mixture combining 60 forward primers for TCR Vbeta segments and 13 reverse primers for TCR Jbeta segments was used. TCRdb holds this immuneACCESS table with in-frame rearrangements only. Some clones are missing; in checked studies, unresolved V genes explain under half, and the rest has no known cause. This sample has more than 150,000 clones in its table, and around three quarters of those were observed once. The ten largest account for 1% of the sample. The source material was PBMCs. The receptors come from a woman aged 45-65 years in good health and CMV-seropositive.

This clone was seen just once. J is TRBJ1-1 and V is TRBV12-5; D uncertain. This CDR3 has 13 amino acids. With 2 bases removed from V and 7 bases from J, the gap between germline ends came to 11 bases. Germline V gives CDR1 LGHNT, CDR2 FRNRAP. CDR3 DNA sequence: TGTGCTAGTGGTTTGTCTTCTTCCGGTGAAGCTTTCTTT. It codes for CASGLSSSGEAFF. Variable domain in full (rest from reference TRBV12-5 and TRBJ1-1): DARVTQTPRHKVTEMGQEVTMRCQPILGHNTVFWYRQTMMQGLELLAYFRNRAPLDDSGMPKDRFSAEMPDATLATLKIQPSEPRDSAVYFCASGLSSSGEAFFGQGTRLTVV.

A remark on this clone: One end of the junction fails to match germline, which may point to a read error. The chain is built from TRBV7-9 and TRBJ2-2; weak D call: TRBD2 (6 bases). Germline V lookup: CDR1 SEHNR, CDR2 FQNEAQ (reference sequence). This CDR3 is built from 13 residues. CDR3 residues: CTSSTGDSGELFF. DNA for the CDR3: TGTACCAGCAGTACGGGGGATTCCGGGGAGCTGTTTTTT.

The chain is built from TRBV19 and TRBJ1-2, with D perhaps matching TRBD1 (6 bases). V was shortened by 6 bases and J by 3 bases, with 11 bases between the two germline ends. CDR3 length equals 13 residues. Germline lookup yields CDR1 LNHDA and CDR2 SQIVND (reference sequence). The CDR3 region has the DNA TGTGCCAGTAGAATCGGACAGTACTATGGCTACACCTTC. It encodes CASRIGQYYGYTF.

The chain uses TRBV29-1 and TRBJ1-3; D ambiguous. V was shortened by 7 bases and J by 0 bases, with 13 bases between the two germline ends. From germline, CDR1 is SQVTM and CDR2 ANQGSEA. This CDR3 spans 14 amino acids. The CDR3 coding sequence is TGCAGCGCTACTGGACTCAGCTCTGGAAACACCATATATTTT. It encodes CSATGLSSGNTIYF.

This clone was picked up a small number of times. CDR3 sequence reads: CASSLSEGWQNIQYF. In DNA form, the CDR3 reads TGTGCCAGCAGCTTGTCGGAGGGTTGGCAAAACATTCAGTACTTC. V and J are TRBV5-6 and TRBJ2-4; perhaps TRBD2 as D (6 bases). This CDR3 has 15 residues. V lost 1 base and J 5 bases, leaving 13 bases between the germline ends. CDR1 is SGHDT and CDR2 is YYEEEE in the germline V gene.

The chain uses TRBV7-8 and TRBJ1-1; the match to TRBD1 covers 8 bases. The CDR3 is made up of 13 amino acids. CDR1 and CDR2 from the germline V gene are SGHVS and FQNEAQ. The junction had 3 bases not matched to a gene; V was cut back by 5 bases and J by 4 bases. The CDR3 sequence is CASSPGQGTEAFF. CDR3 nucleotides: TGTGCCAGCAGCCCCGGACAGGGCACTGAAGCTTTCTTT.

This clone appeared once. The rearrangement links TRBV5-6 to TRBJ2-3; TRBD1 is a possible D gene (6 bases). V gave up 4 bases and J gave up 5 bases, with 20 bases separating them. Germline assignment: CDR1 SGHDT and CDR2 YYEEEE. The CDR3 extends over 16 amino acids. Here the CDR3 reads CASSDGASGAKDTQYF. DNA of the CDR3: TGTGCCAGCAGCGATGGGGCCTCAGGGGCCAAAGATACGCAGTATTTT.

This chain joins TRBV9 and TRBJ1-2, with 8 bases aligning to TRBD1. CDR3 size: 15 residues. The trim removed 3 bases at V and 5 bases at J, leaving 9 bases unmatched. Germline CDR1 reads SGDLS; CDR2 reads YYNGEE. CDR3 in amino acids: CASSADRGGWYGYTF. CDR3 DNA: TGTGCCAGCAGCGCCGACAGGGGAGGATGGTATGGCTACACCTTC.

This clone has just a few counts. The V and J genes are TRBV15 and TRBJ1-2, with 10 nucleotides matching TRBD1. Germline-derived CDR1 and CDR2 are LNHNV and YYDKDF (reference sequence). V dropped 9 bases and J dropped 8; count of bases not matched to a gene: 15. This CDR3 has 15 residues. CDR3: CATFLETGGAKGYTF. The CDR3 region has the DNA TGTGCCACTTTCTTGGAGACAGGGGGCGCAAAGGGCTACACCTTC.

The chain uses TRBV6-1 and TRBJ1-5; the D is unclear. V was trimmed by 2 bases and J by 5 bases, leaving 13 bases between them. CDR3 length: 15 residues. Germline V CDR1 and CDR2: MNHNS, SASEGT. The chain's CDR3 is CASSELADIHQPQHF. DNA for the CDR3: TGTGCCAGCAGTGAACTGGCAGATATCCATCAGCCCCAGCATTTT.

This rearrangement joins TRBV4-3 to TRBJ2-5, with TRBD2 identical over 7 bases. The CDR3 consists of 14 residues. J was trimmed by 4 bases and V by 3 bases; bases with no gene match: 5. CDR1 is LGHNA, CDR2 YSLEER, per germline. Here the CDR3 DNA reads TGCGCCAGCAGCCAGAGATCGGGAGGAGAGACCCAGTACTTC. This codes for CASSQRSGGETQYF.

This clone was found many times. The chain combines TRBV4-2 with TRBJ2-2; D call uncertain. The CDR3 runs to 15 residues. V was pared by 0 bases and J by 6 bases, with 11 bases between. Germline V lookup: CDR1 LGHNA, CDR2 YNFKEQ. The CDR3 sequence is CASSQDLSVPGELFF. CDR3 nucleotides: TGTGCCAGCAGCCAAGATCTGTCCGTCCCCGGGGAGCTGTTTTTT.

V is TRBV19 and J is TRBJ1-1; no reliable D call. The V gene's germline CDR1 is LNHDA and CDR2 SQIVND (reference sequence). Between the trimmed V and J ends, which lost 5 bases and 1 base, there was a span of 11 bases. This CDR3 comprises 14 residues. CDR3 amino acids: CASSLPPGNTEAFF. CDR3 coding DNA: TGTGCCAGTAGTCTCCCTCCCGGGAACACTGAAGCTTTCTTT.

The table lists this clone with a few counts. The chain combines TRBV7-3 with TRBJ2-2; D is perhaps TRBD2 (7 bases). The V end was cut by 4 bases, the J end by 6 bases, with 12 bases between. Germline V lookup: CDR1 SGHTA, CDR2 FQGTGA. The CDR3 totals 14 residues. Here the CDR3 reads CASSSTGRAGELFF. CDR3 in DNA: TGTGCCAGCAGCTCTACAGGGAGGGCCGGGGAGCTGTTTTTT.

This clone was picked up one time. The rearrangement uses TRBV5-1 and TRBJ2-7, with 9 bases that match TRBD2. V lost 4 bases to trimming and J lost 7 bases; unmatched junction nucleotides: 15. CDR3 length: 16 residues. The germline CDR1 and CDR2 sequences are SGHRS and YFSETQ. The CDR3 reads CASSLLSGRGMGEQYF. The CDR3 bases are TGCGCCAGCAGCCTCCTTAGCGGGAGAGGTATGGGGGAGCAGTACTTC. The whole variable domain, remainder taken from reference TRBV5-1 and TRBJ2-7, is KAGVTQTPRYLIKTRGQQVTLSCSPISGHRSVSWYQQTPGQGLQFLFEYFSETQRNKGNFPGRFSGRQFSNSRSEMNVSTLELGDSALYLCASSLLSGRGMGEQYFGPGTRLTVT.

J is TRBJ1-2 and V is TRBV7-2; D is ambiguous. Germline V CDR1 and CDR2: SGHTA, FQGNSA. V was shortened by 5 bases and J by 8 bases, with 24 bases between the two germline ends. CDR3 length equals 16 residues. The CDR3 DNA reads as TGTGCCAGCAGCCTACGACTCGCTGGCATGAACGGGGGCTACACCTTC. Protein sequence: CASSLRLAGMNGGYTF.

This clone was counted a few times. This sequence joins TRBV6-5 and TRBJ1-2; possibly TRBD1 for D (5 bases). The CDR3 length is 14 residues. V was cut by 2 bases and J by 2 bases, with 9 bases left in between. CDR1 MNHEY and CDR2 SVGAGI come from the germline V gene. DNA of the CDR3: TGTGCCAGCAGTTACGGGGCAGGAAACTATGGCTACACCTTC. This sequence encodes CASSYGAGNYGYTF.

The chain couples TRBV6-6 to TRBJ2-3; maybe TRBD2 (6 bases). The CDR3 has 13 residues. CDR1 MNHNY and CDR2 SVGAGI come from the germline V gene (reference sequence). Trimming left V 6 bases short and J 9 bases short, with 16 bases between. For the CDR3, the DNA is TGTGCCAGCAGCCCACAGACTAGTGACACGCAGTATTTT. It translates to CASSPQTSDTQYF.

This clone was counted a single time. The chain carries TRBV21-1 and TRBJ1-5. TRBV21-1 is a pseudogene segment. CDR3 length equals 10 residues. As DNA, the CDR3 is TGTGCCAGCGGAGATCAGCCCCAGCATTTT. It specifies CASGDQPQHF.

The J gene is TRBJ2-5, the V gene TRBV7-9, with a tentative D call TRBD1 (6 bases). The assigned J gene may be wrong: the sequence end matches TRBJ2-7 better. Germline-derived CDR1 and CDR2 are SEHNR and FQNEAQ (reference sequence). This CDR3 contains 16 residues. The CDR3 sequence: CASSFWGLSGFYEQYF. CDR3 nucleotides: TGTGCCAGCAGCTTCTGGGGGCTGTCGGGTTTCTACGAGCAGTACTTC.

The chain combines TRBV18 with TRBJ2-2, with unresolved D. V lost 1 base, J lost 0 bases, and 6 bases lay in between. CDR1 is KGHSH, CDR2 LQKENI, per germline. The CDR3 sequence is 15 residues long. CDR3: CASSPRVTNTGELFF. The CDR3 nucleotides read TGTGCCAGCTCACCACGCGTTACGAACACCGGGGAGCTGTTTTTT.

The gene calls are TRBV15 and TRBJ1-1; no clear D gene. From germline, CDR1 is LNHNV and CDR2 YYDKDF (reference sequence). The germline V and J ends were trimmed by 1 base and 4 bases, with 16 bases remaining between them. The CDR3 has 16 residues. DNA of the CDR3: TGTGCCACCAGCAGAGGGCGGGGAGGAGGACGCACTGAAGCTTTCTTT. Its protein is CATSRGRGGGRTEAFF. The entire variable domain, with the rest obtained from reference TRBV15 and TRBJ1-1, is as follows: DAMVIQNPRYQVTQFGKPVTLSCSQTLNHNVMYWYQQKSSQAPKLLFHYYDKDFNNEADTPDNFQSRRPNTSFCFLDIRSPGLGDTAMYLCATSRGRGGGRTEAFFGQGTRLTVV.

CDR3 DNA sequence: TGCGCCAGCAGCTTGGGAGTGGACAGGGCCTCGCGAGGTGAGCAGTTCTTC. As protein: CASSLGVDRASRGEQFF. The rearrangement links TRBV5-1 to TRBJ2-1; TRBD1 matches at 8 bases. The germline gives CDR1 SGHRS, CDR2 YFSETQ. The CDR3 contains 17 residues. Losses at the gene ends were 0 bases for V and 9 bases for J; bases not matched to a gene: 14.

The CDR3 coding sequence is TGTGCCAGCAGTACTACAGGGTTGTATAGCAATCAGCCCCAGCATTTT. Translation gives CASSTTGLYSNQPQHF. J is TRBJ1-5 and V is TRBV7-2, with D perhaps TRBD1 (6 bases). The germline V gene has CDR1 SGHTA and CDR2 FQGNSA. The CDR3 loop spans 16 amino acids. Trimming stripped 6 bases from V and 0 bases from J, with 15 bases between.

CDR3 sequence: CASSGRTGNTGELFF. In DNA form, the CDR3 reads TGTGCCAGCAGCGGACGGACGGGAAACACCGGGGAGCTGTTTTTT. The rearrangement links TRBV9 to TRBJ2-2; D is possibly TRBD2 (5 bases). Trimming left V 3 bases short and J 2 bases short, with 11 bases between. Per the germline V gene, CDR1 is SGDLS and CDR2 is YYNGEE. This CDR3 region has 15 residues.

The chain combines TRBV28 with TRBJ1-1; D possibly corresponds to TRBD1 (6 bases). This CDR3 region has 14 residues. CDR1 MDHEN and CDR2 SYDVKM come from the germline V gene. Trimming pared 6 bases from V and 1 base from J, leaving 12 bases between. The chain's CDR3 is CASRPDRANTEAFF. CDR3 DNA: TGTGCCAGCAGACCGGACAGAGCGAACACTGAAGCTTTCTTT. Full variable domain (missing parts from reference TRBV28 and TRBJ1-1): DVKVTQSSRYLVKRTGEKVFLECVQDMDHENMFWYRQDPGLGLRLIYFSYDVKMKEKGDIPEGYSVSREKKERFSLILESASTNQTSMYLCASRPDRANTEAFFGQGTRLTVV.

The chain uses TRBV9 and TRBJ2-7, with a tentative D call TRBD1 (6 bases). Germline CDR1 and CDR2: SGDLS and YYNGEE. With 0 bases removed from V and 8 bases from J, the gap between germline ends came to 12 bases. The CDR3 spans 13 residues. The DNA for the CDR3 is TGTGCCAGCAGCGTAGAAGGCAGGGGAAAGCAGTACTTC. This codes for CASSVEGRGKQYF.